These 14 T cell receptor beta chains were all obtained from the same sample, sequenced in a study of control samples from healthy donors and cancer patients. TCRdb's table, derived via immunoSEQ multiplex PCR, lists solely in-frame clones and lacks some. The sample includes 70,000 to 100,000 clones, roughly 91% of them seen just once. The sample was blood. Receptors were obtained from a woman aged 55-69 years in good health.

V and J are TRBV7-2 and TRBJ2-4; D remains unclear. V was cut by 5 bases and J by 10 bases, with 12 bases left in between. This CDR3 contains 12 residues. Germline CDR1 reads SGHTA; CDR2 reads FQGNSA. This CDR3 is CASSPTPLIQYF. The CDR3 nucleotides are TGTGCCAGCAGCCCGACTCCTTTAATTCAGTACTTC.

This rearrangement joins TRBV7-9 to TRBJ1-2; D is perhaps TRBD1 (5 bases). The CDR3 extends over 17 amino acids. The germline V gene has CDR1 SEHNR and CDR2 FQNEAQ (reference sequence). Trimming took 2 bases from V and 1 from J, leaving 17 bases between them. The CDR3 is CASSLRSWTLINYGYTF. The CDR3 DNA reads TGTGCCAGCAGCTTACGGTCTTGGACACTGATTAACTATGGCTACACCTTC.

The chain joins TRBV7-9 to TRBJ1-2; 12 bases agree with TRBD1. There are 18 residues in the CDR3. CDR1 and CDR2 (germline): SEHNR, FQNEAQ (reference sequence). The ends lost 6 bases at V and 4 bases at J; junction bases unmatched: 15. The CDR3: CASSYRPGQGAFGYGYTF. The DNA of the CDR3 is TGTGCCAGCAGTTACCGACCGGGACAGGGGGCATTTGGCTATGGCTACACCTTC.

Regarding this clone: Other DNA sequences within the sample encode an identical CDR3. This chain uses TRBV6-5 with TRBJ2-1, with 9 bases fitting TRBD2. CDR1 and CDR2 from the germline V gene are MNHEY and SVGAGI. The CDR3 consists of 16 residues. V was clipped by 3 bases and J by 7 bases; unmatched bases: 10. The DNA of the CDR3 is TGTGCCAGCAGTTATGTTGGCGGGGGGGCGGGAAATGAGCAGTTCTTC. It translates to CASSYVGGGAGNEQFF.

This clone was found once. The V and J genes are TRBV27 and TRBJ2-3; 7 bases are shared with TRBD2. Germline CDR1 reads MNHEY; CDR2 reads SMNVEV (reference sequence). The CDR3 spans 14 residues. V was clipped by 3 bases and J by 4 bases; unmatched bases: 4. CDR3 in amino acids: CASSFRGRPDTQYF. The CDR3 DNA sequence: TGTGCCAGCAGTTTCCGCGGGAGACCAGATACGCAGTATTTT.

The CDR3 is CAWLDRVGYGYTF. The CDR3 DNA follows: TGTGCCTGGTTGGACAGGGTTGGCTATGGCTACACCTTC. The genes are TRBV30 and TRBJ1-2, with TRBD1 matching 8 bases. The CDR3 loop spans 13 amino acids. Trimming cost V 5 bases and J 4 bases; bases outside gene matches: 6. The germline gives CDR1 GTSNPN, CDR2 SVGIG (reference sequence). The full variable domain, completed using reference TRBV30 and TRBJ1-2, is SQTIHQWPATLVQPVGSPLSLECTVEGTSNPNLYWYRQAAGRGLQLLFYSVGIGQISSEVPQNLSASRPQDRQFILSSKKLLLSDSGFYLCAWLDRVGYGYTFGSGTRLTVV.

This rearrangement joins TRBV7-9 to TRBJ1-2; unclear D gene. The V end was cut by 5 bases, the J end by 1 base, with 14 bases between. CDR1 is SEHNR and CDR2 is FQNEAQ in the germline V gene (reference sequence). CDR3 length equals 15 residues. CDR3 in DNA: TGTGCCAGCAGCCCCGACCGAAACCTTAACTATGGCTACACCTTC. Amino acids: CASSPDRNLNYGYTF.

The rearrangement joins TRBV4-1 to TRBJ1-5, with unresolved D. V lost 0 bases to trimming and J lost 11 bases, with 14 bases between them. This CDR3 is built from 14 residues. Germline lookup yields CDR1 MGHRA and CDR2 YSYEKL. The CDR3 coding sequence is TGCGCCAGCAGCCAAGAAGGTCGGTGGGCATCCCAGCATTTT. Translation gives CASSQEGRWASQHF.

The CDR3 nucleotides are TGTGCCAGCTCACCAGCGGGACAGGGGAGGTACGAGCAGTACTTC. Its translation is CASSPAGQGRYEQYF. The chain has TRBV18 and TRBJ2-7, with TRBD1 matching 10 bases. There are 15 residues in the CDR3. J gave up 4 bases and V 2 bases, and 5 bases lay outside the gene matches. Germline CDR1 is KGHSH and CDR2 is LQKENI. The complete variable domain, with remaining parts taken from reference TRBV18 and TRBJ2-7, reads NAGVMQNPRHLVRRRGQEARLRCSPMKGHSHVYWYRQLPEEGLKFMVYLQKENIIDESGMPKERFSAEFPKEGPSILRIQQVVRGDSAAYFCASSPAGQGRYEQYFGPGTRLTVT.

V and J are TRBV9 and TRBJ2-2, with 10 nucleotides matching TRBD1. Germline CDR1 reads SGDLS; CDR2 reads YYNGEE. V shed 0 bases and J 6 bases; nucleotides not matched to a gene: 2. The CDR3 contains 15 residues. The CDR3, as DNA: TGTGCCAGCAGCGTAGGAGGGACAGGGGCCGGGGAGCTGTTTTTT. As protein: CASSVGGTGAGELFF.

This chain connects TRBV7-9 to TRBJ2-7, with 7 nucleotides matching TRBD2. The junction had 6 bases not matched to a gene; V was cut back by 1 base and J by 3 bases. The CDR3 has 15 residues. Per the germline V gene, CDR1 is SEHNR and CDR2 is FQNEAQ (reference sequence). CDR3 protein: CASSLVGGGFYEQYF. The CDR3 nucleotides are TGTGCCAGCAGCTTAGTCGGCGGGGGTTTCTACGAGCAGTACTTC.

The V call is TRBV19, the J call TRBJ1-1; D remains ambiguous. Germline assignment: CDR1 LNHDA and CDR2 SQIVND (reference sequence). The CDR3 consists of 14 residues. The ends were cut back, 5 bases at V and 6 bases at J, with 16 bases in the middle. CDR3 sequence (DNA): TGTGCCAGTAGTGCCAGAAGAGGTGGCCCTGAAGCTTTCTTT. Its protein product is CASSARRGGPEAFF.

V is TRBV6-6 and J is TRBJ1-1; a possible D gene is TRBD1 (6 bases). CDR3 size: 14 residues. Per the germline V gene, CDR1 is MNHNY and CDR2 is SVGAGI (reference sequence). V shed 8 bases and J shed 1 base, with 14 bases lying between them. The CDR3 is CASRRTEKNTEAFF. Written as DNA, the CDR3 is TGTGCCAGCCGGCGGACAGAAAAGAACACTGAAGCTTTCTTT.

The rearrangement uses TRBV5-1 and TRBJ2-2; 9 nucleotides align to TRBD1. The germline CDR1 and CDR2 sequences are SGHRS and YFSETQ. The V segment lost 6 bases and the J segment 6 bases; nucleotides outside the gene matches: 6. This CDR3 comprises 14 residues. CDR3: CASKQGALPGELFF. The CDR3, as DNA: TGCGCCAGCAAACAGGGGGCGCTGCCCGGGGAGCTGTTTTTT.